These 18 T cell receptor beta chains originate from one sample sequenced in a study of cytomegalovirus exposure and HLA in healthy donors. Here immunoSEQ multiplex PCR was the method, and the copy in TCRdb shows in-frame clones only, minus some. Of about 160,000 clones detected, roughly 91% appear once; the ten largest clones hold 4% to 5%. The specimen was PBMCs. The receptors here all came from a man between 18 and 29 years old in good health and CMV-seropositive.

The J gene is TRBJ1-2, the V gene TRBV28; D gene ambiguous. The V end was cut by 3 bases, the J end by 8 bases, with 25 bases between. CDR3 length: 17 amino acids. The germline V gene encodes CDR1 MDHEN and CDR2 SYDVKM. The CDR3 DNA is TGTGCCAGCAGTTTCGCGGCGCCCCTTAAACTTCCCTCAGGCTACACCTTC. This gives the protein CASSFAAPLKLPSGYTF.

The chain employs TRBV4-2 and TRBJ1-5; TRBD1 aligns across 9 bases. There are 16 residues in the CDR3. Trimming took 0 bases from V and 7 from J; bases not matched to a gene: 7. Germline values: CDR1 LGHNA, CDR2 YNFKEQ. CDR3 sequence: CASSQDEGQGWQPQHF. CDR3 bases: TGTGCCAGCAGCCAAGACGAGGGACAGGGTTGGCAGCCCCAGCATTTT.

The J gene is TRBJ2-3, the V gene TRBV5-1; weak D call: TRBD2 (6 bases). Germline V lookup: CDR1 SGHRS, CDR2 YFSETQ. V was clipped by 0 bases and J by 1 base, with 12 bases between them. CDR3 length equals 16 residues. The CDR3 DNA sequence: TGCGCCAGCAGCTTGGTCCCCGGGAGTGGCACAGATACGCAGTATTTT. Translated, it gives CASSLVPGSGTDTQYF.

This chain links TRBV19 with TRBJ2-6, with 11 positions matching TRBD1. CDR3 size: 20 residues. Trimming cost V 2 bases and J 0 bases; bases outside gene matches: 9. Germline loops: CDR1 LNHDA, CDR2 SQIVND (reference sequence). The CDR3 DNA follows: TGTGCCAGTAGTATACCGCCGGACAGGGGGCTCCTCTCTGGGGCCAACGTCCTGACTTTC. It encodes CASSIPPDRGLLSGANVLTF.

The chain uses TRBV6-1 and TRBJ2-2; D perhaps matches TRBD1 (5 bases). The CDR3 runs 15 residues. The germline CDR1 and CDR2 sequences are MNHNS and SASEGT. The V and J ends lost 1 base and 7 bases respectively, with 13 bases between them. For the CDR3, the DNA is TGTGCCAGCAGTGAAGGGACATCCGGCGTCGGGGAGCTGTTTTTT. It specifies CASSEGTSGVGELFF.

The chain uses TRBV6-5 and TRBJ2-5; a weak D match, TRBD2 (5 bases). Trimming removed 5 bases from V and 1 base from J, with 11 bases in between. Germline assignment: CDR1 MNHEY and CDR2 SVGAGI. This CDR3 has 14 residues. The CDR3 sequence: CASSPGVGQETQYF. The CDR3 region has the DNA TGTGCCAGCAGTCCCGGGGTCGGCCAAGAGACCCAGTACTTC.

The V gene is TRBV28, the J gene TRBJ1-5, with 12 nucleotides matching TRBD1. The V segment lost 3 bases and the J segment 7 bases; nucleotides outside the gene matches: 7. CDR1 and CDR2 (germline): MDHEN, SYDVKM. The CDR3 consists of 16 residues. CDR3 sequence reads: CASSFGDRGLGQPQHF. Here the CDR3 DNA reads TGTGCCAGCAGTTTTGGGGACAGGGGGCTTGGGCAGCCCCAGCATTTT.

The chain has TRBV5-1 and TRBJ2-1; D may be TRBD2 (5 bases). Germline V lookup: CDR1 SGHRS, CDR2 YFSETQ. Trimming stripped 0 bases from V and 4 bases from J, with 11 bases between. This CDR3 has 15 residues. CDR3 residues: CASSLGTQPYNEQFF. In nucleotides, the CDR3 is TGCGCCAGCAGCTTGGGGACTCAACCTTACAATGAGCAGTTCTTC.

CDR3 residues: CASSLKQGFANTGELFF. In DNA form, the CDR3 reads TGTGCCAGCAGCCTAAAGCAGGGGTTCGCGAACACCGGGGAGCTGTTTTTT. The chain couples TRBV9 to TRBJ2-2, with a weak D call TRBD1 (6 bases). Trimming cost V 4 bases and J 0 bases, with 16 bases left between them. This CDR3 has 17 amino acids. Germline CDR1 reads SGDLS; CDR2 reads YYNGEE.

V is TRBV4-1 and J is TRBJ2-3; maybe TRBD2 (5 bases). Looked up from germline, CDR1 is MGHRA and CDR2 is YSYEKL. This CDR3 spans 18 amino acids. V dropped 4 bases and J dropped 4 bases, with 24 bases sitting between them. The CDR3 here is CASSPASSYGLGSDTQYF. CDR3 in DNA: TGCGCCAGCAGCCCTGCATCTAGCTACGGCCTCGGCTCAGATACGCAGTATTTT.

V usage is TRBV4-1 and J usage is TRBJ2-7, with 14 bases that match TRBD2. Unmatched junction bases numbered 11, after V lost 2 bases and J lost 5 bases. CDR3 length: 18 amino acids. Germline values: CDR1 MGHRA, CDR2 YSYEKL. The CDR3 loop is CASSQTRTSGRSRDEQYF. The CDR3 nucleotides read TGCGCCAGCAGCCAAACTCGGACTAGCGGGAGGTCCCGGGACGAGCAGTACTTC.

This sequence joins TRBV28 and TRBJ2-5; D gene unclear. V was trimmed by 6 bases and J by 5 bases, leaving 7 bases between them. CDR1 and CDR2 from the germline V gene are MDHEN and SYDVKM. This CDR3 spans 11 amino acids. CDR3 in amino acids: CASRRYETQYF. In nucleotides, the CDR3 is TGTGCCAGCAGACGGTACGAGACCCAGTACTTC.

The CDR3 here is CASSQDEGADTEAFF. CDR3 DNA sequence: TGCGCCAGCAGCCAAGACGAGGGGGCCGACACTGAAGCTTTCTTT. V and J are TRBV4-1 and TRBJ1-1, with TRBD1 identical over 7 bases. Germline lookup yields CDR1 MGHRA and CDR2 YSYEKL. The CDR3 is made up of 15 amino acids. The junction had 4 bases not matched to a gene; V was cut back by 0 bases and J by 3 bases.

The rearrangement links TRBV4-1 to TRBJ2-3, with D perhaps matching TRBD1 (5 bases). The germline gives CDR1 MGHRA, CDR2 YSYEKL. Between the trimmed V and J ends, which lost 5 bases and 5 bases, there was a span of 26 bases. CDR3 length: 18 amino acids. CDR3 protein: CASSLGVALVQTGDTQYF. As DNA, the CDR3 is TGCGCCAGCAGCTTAGGGGTCGCGCTAGTGCAGACCGGAGATACGCAGTATTTT.

The V and J genes are TRBV4-1 and TRBJ2-3, with TRBD2 matching 14 bases. Trimming took 1 base from V and 4 from J; bases not matched to a gene: 7. This CDR3 has 18 amino acids. CDR1 is MGHRA, CDR2 YSYEKL, per germline. The CDR3 DNA reads TGCGCCAGCAGCCAAGCCGGGGGACTAGCGGGAGTAGCAGATACGCAGTATTTT. It encodes CASSQAGGLAGVADTQYF.

The chain couples TRBV18 to TRBJ1-2, with 9 bases lining up with TRBD1. This CDR3 is 13 amino acids long. Germline CDR1 and CDR2: KGHSH and LQKENI. V lost 4 bases to trimming and J lost 9 bases; unmatched junction nucleotides: 6. CDR3 residues: CASSQGGQGRYTF. The CDR3 DNA reads as TGTGCCAGCTCACAAGGTGGACAGGGGCGCTACACCTTC.

CDR3 sequence reads: CASSSPPSGHRYEQFF. For the CDR3, the DNA is TGTGCCAGCAGCTCCCCTCCCAGCGGCCATCGGTATGAGCAGTTCTTC. The genes are TRBV7-8 and TRBJ2-1, with D possibly TRBD2 on 5 matching bases. The CDR3 spans 16 residues. Germline V gene sequence: CDR1 SGHVS, CDR2 FQNEAQ. V gave up 4 bases and J gave up 8 bases, with 21 bases separating them.

The chain uses TRBV29-1 and TRBJ1-1; D possibly corresponds to TRBD1 (5 bases). Germline V gives CDR1 SQVTM, CDR2 ANQGSEA. The V end lost 2 bases, the J end lost 6 bases, and 10 bases lay between the germline ends. The CDR3 has 12 amino acids. CDR3 nucleotides: TGCAGCGTTGAATGGGGGGGAGCTGAAGCTTTCTTT. It yields the protein CSVEWGGAEAFF.